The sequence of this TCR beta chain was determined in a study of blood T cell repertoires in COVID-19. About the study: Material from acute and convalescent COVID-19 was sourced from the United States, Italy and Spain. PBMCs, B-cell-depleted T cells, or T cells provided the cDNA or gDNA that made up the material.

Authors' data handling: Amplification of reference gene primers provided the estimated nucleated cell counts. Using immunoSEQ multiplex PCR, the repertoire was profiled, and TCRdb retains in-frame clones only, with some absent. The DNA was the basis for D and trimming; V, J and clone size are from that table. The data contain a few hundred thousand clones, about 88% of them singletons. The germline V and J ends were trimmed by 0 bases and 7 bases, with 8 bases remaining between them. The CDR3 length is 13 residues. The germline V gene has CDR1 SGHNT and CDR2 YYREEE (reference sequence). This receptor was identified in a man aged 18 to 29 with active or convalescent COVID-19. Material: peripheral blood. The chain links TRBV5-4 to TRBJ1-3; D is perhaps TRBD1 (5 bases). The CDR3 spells CASSLEQANTIYF. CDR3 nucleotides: TGTGCCAGCAGCTTGGAACAGGCCAACACCATATATTTT.